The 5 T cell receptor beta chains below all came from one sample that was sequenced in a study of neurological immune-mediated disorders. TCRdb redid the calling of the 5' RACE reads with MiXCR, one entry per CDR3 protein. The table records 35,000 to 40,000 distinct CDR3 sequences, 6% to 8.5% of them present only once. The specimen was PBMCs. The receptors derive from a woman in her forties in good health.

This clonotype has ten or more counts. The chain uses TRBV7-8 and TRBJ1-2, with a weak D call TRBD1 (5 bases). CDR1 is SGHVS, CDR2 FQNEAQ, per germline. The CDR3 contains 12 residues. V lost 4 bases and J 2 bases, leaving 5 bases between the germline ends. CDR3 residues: CASSWDNYGYTF. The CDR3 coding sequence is TGTGCCAGCAGCTGGGACAACTATGGCTACACCTTC.

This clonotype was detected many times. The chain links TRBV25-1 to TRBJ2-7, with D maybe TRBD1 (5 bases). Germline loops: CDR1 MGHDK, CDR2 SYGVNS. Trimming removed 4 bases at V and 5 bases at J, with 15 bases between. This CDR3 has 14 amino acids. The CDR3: CASSGGLRVHEQYV. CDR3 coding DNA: TGTGCCAGCAGTGGAGGCCTCAGGGTCCACGAGCAGTACGTC.

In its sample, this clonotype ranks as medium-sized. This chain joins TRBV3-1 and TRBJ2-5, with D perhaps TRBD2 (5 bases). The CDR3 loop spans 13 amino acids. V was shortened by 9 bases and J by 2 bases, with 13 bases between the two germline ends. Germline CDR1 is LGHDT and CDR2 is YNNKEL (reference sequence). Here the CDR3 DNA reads TGTGCCAGTTCAGGACTTACGCAAGAGACCCAGTACTTC. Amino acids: CASSGLTQETQYF.

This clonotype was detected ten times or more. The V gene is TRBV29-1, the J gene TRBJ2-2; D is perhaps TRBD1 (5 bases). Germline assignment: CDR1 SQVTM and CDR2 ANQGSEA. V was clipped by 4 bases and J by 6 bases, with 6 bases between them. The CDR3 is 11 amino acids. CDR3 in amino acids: CSVVGAGELFF. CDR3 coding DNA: TGCAGCGTTGTAGGGGCCGGGGAGCTGTTTTTT.

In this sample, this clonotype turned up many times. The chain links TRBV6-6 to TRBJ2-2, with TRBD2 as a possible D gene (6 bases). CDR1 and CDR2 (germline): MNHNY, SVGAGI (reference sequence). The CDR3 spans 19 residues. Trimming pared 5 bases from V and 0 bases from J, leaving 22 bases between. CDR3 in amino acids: CASSRSSGFHIANTGELFF. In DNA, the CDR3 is TGTGCCAGCAGTCGCAGTAGCGGTTTTCATATCGCGAACACCGGGGAGCTGTTTTTT.